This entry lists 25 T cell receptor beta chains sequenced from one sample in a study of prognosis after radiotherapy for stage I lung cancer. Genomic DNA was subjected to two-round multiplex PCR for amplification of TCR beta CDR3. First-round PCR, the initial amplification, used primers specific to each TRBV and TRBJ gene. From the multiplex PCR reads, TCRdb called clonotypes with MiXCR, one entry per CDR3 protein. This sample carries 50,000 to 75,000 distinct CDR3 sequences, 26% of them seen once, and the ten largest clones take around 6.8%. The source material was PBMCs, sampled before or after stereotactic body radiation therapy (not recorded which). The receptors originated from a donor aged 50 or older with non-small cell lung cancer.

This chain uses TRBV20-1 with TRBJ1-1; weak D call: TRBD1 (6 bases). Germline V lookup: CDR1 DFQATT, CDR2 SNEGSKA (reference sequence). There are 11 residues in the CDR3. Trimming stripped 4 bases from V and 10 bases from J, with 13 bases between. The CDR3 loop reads CSAKAGVLAFF. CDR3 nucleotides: TGCAGTGCTAAGGCAGGGGTCTTAGCTTTCTTT.

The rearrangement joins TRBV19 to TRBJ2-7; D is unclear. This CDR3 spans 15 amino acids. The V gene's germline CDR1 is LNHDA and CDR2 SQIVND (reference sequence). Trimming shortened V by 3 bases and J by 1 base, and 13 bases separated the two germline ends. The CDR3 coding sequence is TGTGCCAGTAGTATCGTCGGTCACAGTTCCTACGAGCAGTACTTC. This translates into CASSIVGHSSYEQYF. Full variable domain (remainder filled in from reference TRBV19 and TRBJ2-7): DGGITQSPKYLFRKEGQNVTLSCEQNLNHDAMYWYRQDPGQGLRLIYYSQIVNDFQKGDIAEGYSVSREKKESFPLTVTSAQKNPTAFYLCASSIVGHSSYEQYFGPGTRLTVT.

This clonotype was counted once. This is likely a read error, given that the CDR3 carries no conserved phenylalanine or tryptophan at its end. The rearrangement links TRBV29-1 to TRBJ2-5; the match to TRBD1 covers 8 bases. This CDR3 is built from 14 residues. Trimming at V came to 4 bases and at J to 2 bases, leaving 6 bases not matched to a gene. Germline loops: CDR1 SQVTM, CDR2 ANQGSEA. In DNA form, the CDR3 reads TGCAGCGTTGCTTGGAACAGGGGGCAAGAGACCCAGTACCTA. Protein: CSVAWNRGQETQYL.

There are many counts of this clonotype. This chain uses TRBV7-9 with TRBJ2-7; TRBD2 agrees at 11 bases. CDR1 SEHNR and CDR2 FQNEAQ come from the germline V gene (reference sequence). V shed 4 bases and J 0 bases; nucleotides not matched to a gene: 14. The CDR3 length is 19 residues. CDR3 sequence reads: CASSSPLAGGASGSYEQYF. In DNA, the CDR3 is TGTGCCAGCAGCTCACCCCTAGCGGGGGGTGCTTCGGGCTCCTACGAGCAGTACTTC.

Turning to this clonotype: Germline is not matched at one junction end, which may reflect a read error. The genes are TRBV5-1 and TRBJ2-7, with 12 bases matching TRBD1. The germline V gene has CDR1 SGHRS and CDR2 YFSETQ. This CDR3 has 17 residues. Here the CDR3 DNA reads TGCGCCGGCAGCTTGGGGACCCTGGGACAGGGGGCGGAAGAGCAGTACTTC. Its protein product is CAGSLGTLGQGAEEQYF.

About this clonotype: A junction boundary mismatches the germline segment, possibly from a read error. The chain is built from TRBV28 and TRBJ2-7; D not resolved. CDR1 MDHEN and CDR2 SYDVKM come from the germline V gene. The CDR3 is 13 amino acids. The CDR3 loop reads CASRETVWNDQYF. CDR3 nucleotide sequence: TGTGCCAGCAGGGAGACGGTGTGGAACGATCAGTACTTC.

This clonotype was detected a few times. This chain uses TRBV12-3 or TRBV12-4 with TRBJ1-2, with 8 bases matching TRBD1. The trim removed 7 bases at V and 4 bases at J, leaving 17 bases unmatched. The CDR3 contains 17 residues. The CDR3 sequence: CASKRPGQGAPPYGYTF. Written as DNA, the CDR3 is TGTGCCAGCAAACGCCCGGGTCAGGGGGCACCACCCTATGGCTACACCTTC.

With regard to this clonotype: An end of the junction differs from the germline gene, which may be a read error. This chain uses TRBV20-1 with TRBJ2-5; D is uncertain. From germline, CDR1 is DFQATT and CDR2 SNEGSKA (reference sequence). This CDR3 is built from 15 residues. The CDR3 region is CIARVVSRVEETQYF. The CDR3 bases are TGCATTGCTAGAGTTGTTAGTAGGGTGGAAGAGACCCAGTACTTC.

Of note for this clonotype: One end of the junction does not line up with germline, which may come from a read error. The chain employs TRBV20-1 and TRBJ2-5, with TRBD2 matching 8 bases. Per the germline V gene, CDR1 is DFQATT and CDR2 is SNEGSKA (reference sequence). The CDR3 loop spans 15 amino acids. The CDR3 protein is CSARPLAGFQEIQYF. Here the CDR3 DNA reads TGCAGTGCTAGACCATTAGCGGGGTTCCAAGAGATCCAGTACTTC.

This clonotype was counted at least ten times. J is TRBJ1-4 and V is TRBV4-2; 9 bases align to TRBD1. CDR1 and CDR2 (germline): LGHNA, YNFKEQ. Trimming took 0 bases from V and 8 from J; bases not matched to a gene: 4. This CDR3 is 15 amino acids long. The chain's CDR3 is CASSQDYRGREKLFF. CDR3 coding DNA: TGTGCCAGCAGCCAAGACTACAGGGGGCGGGAAAAACTGTTTTTT.

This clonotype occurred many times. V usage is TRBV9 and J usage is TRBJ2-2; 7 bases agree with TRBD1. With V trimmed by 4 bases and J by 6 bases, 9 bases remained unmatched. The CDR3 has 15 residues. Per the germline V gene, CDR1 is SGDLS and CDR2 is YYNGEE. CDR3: CASSLRPDRAGELFF. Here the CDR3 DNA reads TGTGCCAGCAGCTTACGCCCCGACAGGGCCGGGGAGCTGTTTTTT.

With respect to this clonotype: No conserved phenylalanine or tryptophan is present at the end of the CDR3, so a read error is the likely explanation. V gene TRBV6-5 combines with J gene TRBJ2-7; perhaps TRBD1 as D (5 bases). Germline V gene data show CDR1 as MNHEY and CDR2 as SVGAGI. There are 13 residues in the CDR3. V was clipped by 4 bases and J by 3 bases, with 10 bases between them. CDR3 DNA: TGTGCCAGCAGTTTGACAGAACGCTACGAGCAGTACCTC. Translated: CASSLTERYEQYL.

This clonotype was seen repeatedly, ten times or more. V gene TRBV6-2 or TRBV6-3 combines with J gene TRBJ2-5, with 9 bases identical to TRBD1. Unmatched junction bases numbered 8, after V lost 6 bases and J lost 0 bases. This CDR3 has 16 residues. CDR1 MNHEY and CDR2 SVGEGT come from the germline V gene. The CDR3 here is CASRPGQGTYQETQYF. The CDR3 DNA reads TGTGCCAGCAGACCCGGACAGGGGACGTACCAAGAGACCCAGTACTTC.

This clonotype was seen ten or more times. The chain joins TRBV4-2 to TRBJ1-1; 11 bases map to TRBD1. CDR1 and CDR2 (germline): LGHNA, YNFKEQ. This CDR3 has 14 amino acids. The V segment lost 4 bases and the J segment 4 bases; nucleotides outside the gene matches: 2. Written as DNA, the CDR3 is TGTGCCAGCAGCCTAGGGACAGGGGGCACTGAAGCTTTCTTT. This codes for CASSLGTGGTEAFF.

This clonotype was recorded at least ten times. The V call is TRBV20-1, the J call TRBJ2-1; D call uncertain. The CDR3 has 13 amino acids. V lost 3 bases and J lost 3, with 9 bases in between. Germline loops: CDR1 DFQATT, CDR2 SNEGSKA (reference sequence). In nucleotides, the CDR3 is TGCAGTGCTAGTCTCGGCAGCTACAATGAGCAGTTCTTC. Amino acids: CSASLGSYNEQFF.

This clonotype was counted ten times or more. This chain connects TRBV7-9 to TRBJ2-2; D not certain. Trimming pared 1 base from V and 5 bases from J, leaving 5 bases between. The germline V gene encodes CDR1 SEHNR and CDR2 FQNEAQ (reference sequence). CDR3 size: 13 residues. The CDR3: CASSLDWTGELFF. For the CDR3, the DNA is TGTGCCAGCAGCTTAGACTGGACCGGGGAGCTGTTTTTT.

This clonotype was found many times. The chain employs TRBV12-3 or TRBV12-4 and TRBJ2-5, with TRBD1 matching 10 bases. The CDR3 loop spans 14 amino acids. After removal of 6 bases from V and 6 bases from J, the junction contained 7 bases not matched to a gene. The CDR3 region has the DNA TGTGCCAGCAGCCTTTCGGACAGGGGGAAGACCCAGTACTTC. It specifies CASSLSDRGKTQYF.

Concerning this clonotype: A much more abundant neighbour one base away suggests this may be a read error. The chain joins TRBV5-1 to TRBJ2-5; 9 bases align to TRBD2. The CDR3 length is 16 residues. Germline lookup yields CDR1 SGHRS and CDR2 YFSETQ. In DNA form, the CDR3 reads TGCGCCAGCAGCTTGACGTCTAGCGGGGACCAAGAGATCCAGTACTTC. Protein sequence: CASSLTSSGDQEIQYF.

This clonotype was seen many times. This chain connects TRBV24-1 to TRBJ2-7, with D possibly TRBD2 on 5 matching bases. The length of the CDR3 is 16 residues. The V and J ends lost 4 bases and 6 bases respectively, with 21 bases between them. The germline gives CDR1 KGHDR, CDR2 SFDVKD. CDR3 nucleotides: TGTGCCACCAGTGACCCCCGGACGGGCTCCGCGGGCGAGCAGTACTTC. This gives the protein CATSDPRTGSAGEQYF.

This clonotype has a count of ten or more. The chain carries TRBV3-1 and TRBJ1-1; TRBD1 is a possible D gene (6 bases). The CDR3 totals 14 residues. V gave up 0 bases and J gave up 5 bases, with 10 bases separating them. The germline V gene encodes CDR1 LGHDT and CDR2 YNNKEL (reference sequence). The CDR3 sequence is CASSQDWRGTEAFF. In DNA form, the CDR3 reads TGTGCCAGCAGCCAAGATTGGAGGGGGACTGAAGCTTTCTTT.

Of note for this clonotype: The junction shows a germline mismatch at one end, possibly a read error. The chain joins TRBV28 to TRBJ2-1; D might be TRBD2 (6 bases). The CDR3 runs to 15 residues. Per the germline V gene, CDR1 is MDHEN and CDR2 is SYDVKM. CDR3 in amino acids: CASIPGDSSYNGQFF. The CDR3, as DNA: TGTGCCAGCATCCCCGGGGACTCCTCCTACAATGGGCAGTTCTTC.

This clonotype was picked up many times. CDR3 sequence reads: CSARQETLTDTQYF. The CDR3 nucleotides are TGCAGTGCTCGACAAGAGACATTAACAGATACGCAGTATTTT. V is TRBV20-1 and J is TRBJ2-3; D unclear. The CDR3 has 14 amino acids. Germline V gene data show CDR1 as DFQATT and CDR2 as SNEGSKA (reference sequence). V shed 5 bases and J shed 3 bases, with 15 bases lying between them.

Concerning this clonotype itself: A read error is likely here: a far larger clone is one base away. The CDR3 sequence is CASRHYSGGDNEQFF. The CDR3, as DNA: TGTGCCAGCAGACATTATAGCGGGGGTGACAATGAGCAGTTCTTC. The chain is built from TRBV6-4 and TRBJ2-1; 9 positions match TRBD2. CDR1 and CDR2 from the germline V gene are MRHNA and SNTAGT. This CDR3 contains 15 residues. V gave up 6 bases and J gave up 5 bases; unmatched junction bases: 8.

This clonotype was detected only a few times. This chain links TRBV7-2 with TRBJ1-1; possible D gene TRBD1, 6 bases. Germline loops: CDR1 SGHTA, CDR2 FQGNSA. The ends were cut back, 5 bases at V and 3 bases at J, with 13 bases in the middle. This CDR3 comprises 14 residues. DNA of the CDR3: TGTGCCAGCAGCGGTCAGGGGTGGGACACTGAAGCTTTCTTT. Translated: CASSGQGWDTEAFF.

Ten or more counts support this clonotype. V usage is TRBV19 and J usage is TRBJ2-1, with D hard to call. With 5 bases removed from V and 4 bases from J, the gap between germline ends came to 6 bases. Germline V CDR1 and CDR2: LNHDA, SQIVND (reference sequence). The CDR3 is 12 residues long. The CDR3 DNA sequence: TGTGCCAGTAGTCGCGAATACAATGAGCAGTTCTTC. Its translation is CASSREYNEQFF.